This T cell receptor beta chain was obtained from a study of T cell responses to AZD1222 COVID-19 vaccine. General observations from the study: With dominance at 160-218 and 743-854, vaccine-associated CD4 TCRs spanned spike. No day 14 peak samples; only post-peak repertoires were characterized. Reportedly, close to half of spike-specific TCRs are directed against unmutated variant regions. Only six or seven AZD1222 recipients tested seropositive at baseline.

CDR3 length: 14 residues. Germline V lookup: CDR1 MGHRA, CDR2 YSYEKL. J was trimmed by 6 bases and V by 1 base; bases with no gene match: 5. A word on this clone: Its target is unknown.

Some clones are missing from TCRdb's copy, which holds only in-frame ones; the method was immunoSEQ multiplex PCR. The sample lists 150,000 to 180,000 clones; roughly nine tenths were seen once. This TCR derives from an adult in good health. This specimen was peripheral blood, taken on day 0 of AZD1222 vaccination. The rearrangement joins TRBV4-1 to TRBJ1-1; 7 bases line up with TRBD1. The CDR3 loop reads CASSQGTGGPEAFF. In DNA form, the CDR3 reads TGCGCCAGCAGCCAAGGGACAGGCGGACCTGAAGCTTTCTTT.